What follows are 9 T cell receptor beta chains derived from one specimen sequenced in a study of cytomegalovirus exposure and HLA in healthy donors. PCR was performed using 60 Vbeta and 13 Jbeta primers. Data came from immunoSEQ multiplex PCR; TCRdb stores just in-frame clones and leaves some out. The sample table includes over 100,000 clones. Sequences were obtained from PBMCs. Every receptor here comes from a woman in her thirties or forties in good health and CMV-seropositive.

This chain connects TRBV6-5 to TRBJ1-1; D is undetermined. CDR3 length: 13 residues. V was trimmed by 5 bases and J by 1 base, leaving 8 bases between them. The germline V gene has CDR1 MNHEY and CDR2 SVGAGI. The CDR3 bases are TGTGCCAGCAGTACTAGAGAGAACACTGAAGCTTTCTTT. It encodes CASSTRENTEAFF.

The chain uses TRBV19 and TRBJ2-3; D not certain. V gave up 1 base and J gave up 6 bases, with 17 bases separating them. This CDR3 is built from 16 residues. Germline assignment: CDR1 LNHDA and CDR2 SQIVND (reference sequence). CDR3 DNA sequence: TGTGCCAGTAGTATAGGAGAACTCCCCCGTGAGGATACGCAGTATTTT. Translation gives CASSIGELPREDTQYF.

The gene calls are TRBV6-1 and TRBJ2-1; D is possibly TRBD1 (6 bases). V lost 0 bases and J lost 7, with 16 bases in between. Germline V gene sequence: CDR1 MNHNS, CDR2 SASEGT. The CDR3 spans 16 residues. CDR3 bases: TGTGCCAGCAGTGAAGCGGGAACAGGGATCAGGAATGAGCAGTTCTTC. Translation gives CASSEAGTGIRNEQFF.

This chain joins TRBV29-1 and TRBJ2-1; perhaps TRBD2 as D (6 bases). V shed 7 bases and J shed 5 bases, with 12 bases lying between them. Germline values: CDR1 SQVTM, CDR2 ANQGSEA. This CDR3 spans 12 amino acids. CDR3 amino acids: CSAGSSDNEQFF. CDR3 nucleotide sequence: TGCAGCGCCGGGAGTTCCGACAATGAGCAGTTCTTC.

The J gene is TRBJ1-2, the V gene TRBV29-1; D is perhaps TRBD1 (6 bases). The V gene's germline CDR1 is SQVTM and CDR2 ANQGSEA. V was trimmed by 7 bases and J by 8 bases, leaving 23 bases between them. The CDR3 runs 14 residues. The CDR3, as DNA: TGCAGCGCTGTGCAAGAGGGACACCCGAGCGGCTACACCTTC. It yields the protein CSAVQEGHPSGYTF.

The genes are TRBV5-1 and TRBJ2-3; D possibly corresponds to TRBD2 (5 bases). CDR3 length equals 15 residues. V lost 3 bases, J lost 3 bases, and 14 bases lay in between. CDR1 SGHRS and CDR2 YFSETQ come from the germline V gene. CDR3 protein: CASSSDEGGTDTQYF. CDR3 nucleotides: TGCGCCAGCAGCTCCGACGAGGGCGGGACAGATACGCAGTATTTT. Using reference TRBV5-1 and TRBJ2-3 for the parts outside the CDR3, the full variable domain is KAGVTQTPRYLIKTRGQQVTLSCSPISGHRSVSWYQQTPGQGLQFLFEYFSETQRNKGNFPGRFSGRQFSNSRSEMNVSTLELGDSALYLCASSSDEGGTDTQYFGPGTRLTVL.

The rearrangement joins TRBV7-9 to TRBJ2-7; 12 nucleotides line up with TRBD2. CDR1 and CDR2 (germline): SEHNR, FQNEAQ (reference sequence). Losses at the gene ends were 5 bases for V and 1 base for J; bases not matched to a gene: 12. The CDR3 has 18 amino acids. The CDR3 here is CASSPRTSGTFPSYEQYF. The CDR3 DNA sequence: TGTGCCAGCAGCCCTCGGACTAGCGGGACGTTCCCTTCCTACGAGCAGTACTTC.

The rearrangement joins TRBV28 to TRBJ2-2; 10 nucleotides match TRBD2. Per the germline V gene, CDR1 is MDHEN and CDR2 is SYDVKM. V was pared by 2 bases and J by 7 bases, with 7 bases of the junction left unmatched. The CDR3 runs to 16 residues. The CDR3 sequence: CASSLLAGDGIGELFF. CDR3 sequence (DNA): TGTGCCAGCAGTTTACTAGCGGGAGACGGTATCGGGGAGCTGTTTTTT.

This chain links TRBV28 with TRBJ2-1; 7 bases agree with TRBD2. This CDR3 is 15 amino acids long. The germline gives CDR1 MDHEN, CDR2 SYDVKM. V lost 6 bases, J lost 4 bases, and 9 bases stayed unmatched. This CDR3 reads CASSRQPSGYNEQFF. The CDR3 DNA follows: TGTGCCAGCAGCCGCCAGCCTAGCGGTTACAATGAGCAGTTCTTC.